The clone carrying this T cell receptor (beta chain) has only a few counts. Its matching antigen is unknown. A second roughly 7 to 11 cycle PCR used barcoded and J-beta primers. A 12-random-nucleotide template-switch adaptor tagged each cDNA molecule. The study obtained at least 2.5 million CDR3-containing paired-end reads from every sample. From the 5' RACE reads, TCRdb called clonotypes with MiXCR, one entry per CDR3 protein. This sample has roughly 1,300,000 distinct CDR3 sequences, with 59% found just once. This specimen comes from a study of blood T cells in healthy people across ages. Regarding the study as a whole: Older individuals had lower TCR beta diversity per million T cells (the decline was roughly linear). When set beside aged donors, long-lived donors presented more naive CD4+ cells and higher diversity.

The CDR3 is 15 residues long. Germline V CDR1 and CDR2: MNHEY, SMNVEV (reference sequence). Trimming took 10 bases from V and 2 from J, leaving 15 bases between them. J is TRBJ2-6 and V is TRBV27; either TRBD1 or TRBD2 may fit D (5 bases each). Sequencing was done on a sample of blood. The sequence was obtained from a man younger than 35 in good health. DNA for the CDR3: TGTGCCACCCGGATCCAGGGAGCTGGGGCCAACGTCCTGACTTTC. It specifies CATRIQGAGANVLTF.